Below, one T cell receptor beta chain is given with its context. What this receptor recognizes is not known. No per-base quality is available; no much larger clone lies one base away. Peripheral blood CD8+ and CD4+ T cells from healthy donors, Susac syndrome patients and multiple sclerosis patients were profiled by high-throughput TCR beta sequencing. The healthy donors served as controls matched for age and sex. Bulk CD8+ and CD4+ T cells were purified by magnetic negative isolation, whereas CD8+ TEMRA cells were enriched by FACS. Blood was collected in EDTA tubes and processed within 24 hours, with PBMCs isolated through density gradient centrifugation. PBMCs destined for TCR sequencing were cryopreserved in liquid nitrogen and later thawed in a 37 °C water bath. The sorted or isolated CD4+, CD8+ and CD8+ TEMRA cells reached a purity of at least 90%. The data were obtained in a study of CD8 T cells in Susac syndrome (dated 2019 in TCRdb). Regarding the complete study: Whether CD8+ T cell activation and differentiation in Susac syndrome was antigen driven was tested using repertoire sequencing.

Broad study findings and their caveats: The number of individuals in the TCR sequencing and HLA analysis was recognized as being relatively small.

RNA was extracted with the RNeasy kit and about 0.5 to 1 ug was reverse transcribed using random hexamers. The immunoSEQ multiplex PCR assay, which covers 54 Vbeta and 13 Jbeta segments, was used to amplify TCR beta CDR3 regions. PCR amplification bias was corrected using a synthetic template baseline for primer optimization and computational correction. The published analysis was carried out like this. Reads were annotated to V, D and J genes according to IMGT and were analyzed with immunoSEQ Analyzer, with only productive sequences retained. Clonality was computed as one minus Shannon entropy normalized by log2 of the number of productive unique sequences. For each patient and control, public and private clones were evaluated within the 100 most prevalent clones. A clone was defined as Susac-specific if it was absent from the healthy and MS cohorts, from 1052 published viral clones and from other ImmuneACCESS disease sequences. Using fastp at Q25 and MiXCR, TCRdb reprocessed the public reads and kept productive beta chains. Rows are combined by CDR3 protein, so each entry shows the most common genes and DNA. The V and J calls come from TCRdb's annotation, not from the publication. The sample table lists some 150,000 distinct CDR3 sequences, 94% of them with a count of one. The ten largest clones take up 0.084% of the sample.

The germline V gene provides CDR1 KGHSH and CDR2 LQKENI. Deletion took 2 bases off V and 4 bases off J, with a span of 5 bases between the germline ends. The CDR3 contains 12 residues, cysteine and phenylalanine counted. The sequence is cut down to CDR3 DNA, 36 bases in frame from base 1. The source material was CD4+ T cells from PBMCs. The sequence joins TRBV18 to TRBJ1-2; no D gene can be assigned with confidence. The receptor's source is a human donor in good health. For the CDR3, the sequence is CASSPEIYGYTF. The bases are TGTGCCAGCTCACCAGAGATCTATGGCTACACCTTC.